These 30 T cell receptor beta chains originate from one sample sequenced in a study of blood T cell repertoires in COVID-19 (dated by TCRdb to the early 2020s). Library construction relied on the immunoSEQ multiplex PCR assay. As stored in TCRdb, this immuneACCESS dataset retains in-frame rearrangements with V and J assigned. A fraction of the clones does not appear; measured against another copy, unresolved V genes explain less than half of the discrepancy, and the remainder lacks a known reason. This sample is represented by 200,000 to 250,000 clones; around four fifths of them were singletons. The ten biggest clones cover 6.5% to 9% of the sample. Sequencing was carried out using peripheral blood. Receptors originate from a woman aged 45 to 65 with active or convalescent COVID-19.

J is TRBJ1-1 and V is TRBV6-5; 8 positions match TRBD1. The CDR3 covers 11 residues. Germline CDR1 MNHEY, CDR2 SVGAGI. V shed 6 bases, J shed 9 bases, and the junction held 3 bases outside the gene matches. CDR3: CASRDRGKAFF. The CDR3 DNA reads as TGTGCCAGCAGAGACAGGGGAAAAGCTTTCTTT.

The rearrangement joins TRBV7-8 to TRBJ1-1; tentatively, D is TRBD1 (6 bases). Looked up from germline, CDR1 is SGHVS and CDR2 is FQNEAQ. The CDR3 covers 14 residues. V was clipped by 1 base and J by 1 base, with 7 bases between them. In nucleotides, the CDR3 is TGTGCCAGCAGCTTAGTGGGACAGAACACTGAAGCTTTCTTT. It is translated as CASSLVGQNTEAFF.

The V and J genes are TRBV9 and TRBJ1-5; TRBD1 is a possible D gene (6 bases). Per the germline V gene, CDR1 is SGDLS and CDR2 is YYNGEE. The CDR3 totals 14 residues. Trimming took 3 bases from V and 6 from J, leaving 13 bases between them. The CDR3, as DNA: TGTGCCAGCAGCGCCTCAGGGGTGGGTCAGCCCCAGCATTTT. It translates to CASSASGVGQPQHF.

V and J are TRBV5-1 and TRBJ1-1, with TRBD1 as a possible D gene (5 bases). The ends were cut back, 4 bases at V and 4 bases at J, with 17 bases in the middle. This CDR3 spans 15 amino acids. Per the germline V gene, CDR1 is SGHRS and CDR2 is YFSETQ. Here the CDR3 reads CASSQPEAGGTEAFF. The CDR3 region has the DNA TGCGCCAGCAGCCAGCCGGAGGCGGGGGGCACTGAAGCTTTCTTT.

The table lists this clone with a few counts. The rearrangement joins TRBV4-2 to TRBJ1-6; 11 positions agree with TRBD1. Germline V lookup: CDR1 LGHNA, CDR2 YNFKEQ. V shed 4 bases and J 8 bases; nucleotides not matched to a gene: 4. The CDR3 totals 15 residues. CDR3 protein: CASSPGTGGDSPLHF. The CDR3 nucleotides read TGTGCCAGCAGCCCAGGGACAGGGGGTGATTCACCCCTCCACTTT.

V gene TRBV27 combines with J gene TRBJ2-3; 11 bases map to TRBD2. The germline V gene has CDR1 MNHEY and CDR2 SMNVEV (reference sequence). The CDR3 runs to 16 residues. CDR3 in DNA: TGTGCAACCCTACCGGGTAGCGGGAGGGGGACAGATACGCAGTATTTT. It specifies CATLPGSGRGTDTQYF.

In its sample, this clone was seen a few times. CDR3 DNA sequence: TGTGCCAGCAGTGGGGGAGGGGGAGATACGCAGTATTTT. Translated: CASSGGGGDTQYF. The rearrangement links TRBV28 to TRBJ2-3; D is perhaps TRBD2 (7 bases). Germline-derived CDR1 and CDR2 are MDHEN and SYDVKM. CDR3 length: 13 amino acids. The V end was cut by 5 bases, the J end by 5 bases, with 11 bases between.

The sample holds one count of this clone. The chain recombines TRBV5-1 with TRBJ2-7; D is ambiguous. CDR3 length equals 12 residues. Trimming left V 1 base short and J 4 bases short, with 6 bases between. Germline lookup yields CDR1 SGHRS and CDR2 YFSETQ. DNA for the CDR3: TGCGCCAGCAGCTTGCCCGGTTACGAGCAGTACTTC. This translates into CASSLPGYEQYF.

V and J are TRBV15 and TRBJ2-2; TRBD2 might be the D (6 bases). This CDR3 is 15 amino acids long. V dropped 2 bases and J dropped 7 bases, with 14 bases sitting between them. The germline V gene has CDR1 LNHNV and CDR2 YYDKDF (reference sequence). The CDR3 DNA reads TGTGCCACCAGCAGATCTAGCGAGAGTATCGGGGAGCTGTTTTTT. It codes for CATSRSSESIGELFF. Complete variable domain (other parts from reference TRBV15 and TRBJ2-2): DAMVIQNPRYQVTQFGKPVTLSCSQTLNHNVMYWYQQKSSQAPKLLFHYYDKDFNNEADTPDNFQSRRPNTSFCFLDIRSPGLGDTAMYLCATSRSSESIGELFFGEGSRLTVL.

The chain combines TRBV24-1 with TRBJ1-3; no firm D call. Trimming took 4 bases from V and 0 from J, leaving 15 bases between them. This CDR3 is 17 amino acids long. Per germline, CDR1 KGHDR and CDR2 SFDVKD. This CDR3 reads CATSEGGRTRSGNTIYF. The CDR3 coding sequence is TGTGCCACCAGTGAGGGCGGGAGGACCCGCTCTGGAAACACCATATATTTT.

This clone has more than one count but fewer than ten. The chain joins TRBV19 to TRBJ1-5; D is unresolved. Trimming left V 2 bases short and J 0 bases short, with 5 bases between. The CDR3 is made up of 14 amino acids. CDR1 LNHDA and CDR2 SQIVND come from the germline V gene (reference sequence). CDR3 protein: CASSIQNSNQPQHF. CDR3 in DNA: TGTGCCAGTAGTATACAGAATAGCAATCAGCCCCAGCATTTT.

The rearrangement joins TRBV11-2 to TRBJ1-5; D perhaps matches TRBD1 (5 bases). The CDR3 sequence is 17 residues long. From germline, CDR1 is SGHAT and CDR2 FQNNGV. With 2 bases removed from V and 5 bases from J, the gap between germline ends came to 19 bases. The CDR3 sequence is CASSLNVWEARDQPQHF. In DNA form, the CDR3 reads TGTGCCAGCAGCTTAAATGTATGGGAGGCCAGGGATCAGCCCCAGCATTTT.

The chain links TRBV10-3 to TRBJ2-5; 7 nucleotides align to TRBD1. Looked up from germline, CDR1 is ENHRY and CDR2 is SYGVKD. After removal of 11 bases from V and 5 bases from J, the junction contained 17 bases not matched to a gene. The CDR3 runs to 15 residues. In nucleotides, the CDR3 is TGTGCCTCGGCCAGGGGGTGGGGCCCCAAGGAGACCCAGTACTTC. As protein: CASARGWGPKETQYF.

This clone was seen once. The CDR3 region is CASSERSYGYTF. The CDR3 bases are TGTGCCAGCAGTGAGCGGTCCTATGGCTACACCTTC. The genes are TRBV6-1 and TRBJ1-2; D is unresolved. V lost 3 bases and J 4 bases, leaving 6 bases between the germline ends. This CDR3 is 12 amino acids long. CDR1 MNHNS and CDR2 SASEGT come from the germline V gene.

The genes are TRBV7-6 and TRBJ2-5; the D is unclear. Trimming stripped 4 bases from V and 2 bases from J, with 5 bases between. The CDR3 is 12 residues long. Looked up from germline, CDR1 is SGHVS and CDR2 is FNYEAQ. The CDR3 is CASSSPQETQYF. CDR3 DNA: TGTGCCAGCAGCTCCCCTCAAGAGACCCAGTACTTC.

This chain uses TRBV16 with TRBJ1-5, with 9 bases lining up with TRBD1. The CDR3 has 15 residues. J lost 7 bases, V lost 2 bases, and 6 bases had no gene match. The germline V gene encodes CDR1 KGHSY and CDR2 FQNENV. The CDR3, as DNA: TGTGCCAGCAGCCAACGGGGACAGGGTAACCAGCCCCAGCATTTT. Amino acids: CASSQRGQGNQPQHF.

The chain has TRBV6-2 or TRBV6-3 and TRBJ1-5; D gene ambiguous. The germline V and J ends were trimmed by 6 bases and 7 bases, with 25 bases remaining between them. This CDR3 has 17 amino acids. Looked up from germline, CDR1 is MNHEY and CDR2 is SVGEGT. CDR3 sequence (DNA): TGTGCCAGCAGCCCTAGGAACTACGGCGGTGACGGGCAGCCCCAGCATTTT. Amino acid sequence: CASSPRNYGGDGQPQHF.

This clone has a single count. V is TRBV5-8 and J is TRBJ2-2; 10 bases align to TRBD1. This CDR3 has 15 amino acids. The germline V gene has CDR1 SGHTS and CDR2 YDEGEE. Trimming removed 4 bases from V and 6 bases from J; junction bases left unmatched: 6. The CDR3 protein is CASSPGQGNAGELFF. In nucleotides, the CDR3 is TGTGCCAGCAGCCCGGGACAGGGGAATGCCGGGGAGCTGTTTTTT. Variable domain in full (rest from reference TRBV5-8 and TRBJ2-2): EAGVTQSPTHLIKTRGQQATLRCSPISGHTSVYWYQQALGLGLQFLLWYDEGEERNRGNFPPRFSGRQFPNYSSELNVNALELEDSALYLCASSPGQGNAGELFFGEGSRLTVL.

The chain combines TRBV6-5 with TRBJ1-1; D not certain. Germline V CDR1 and CDR2: MNHEY, SVGAGI. Trimming took off 5 bases at V and 1 base at J, with 8 bases between the two ends. The CDR3 runs to 13 residues. CDR3 sequence reads: CASSREWNTEAFF. CDR3 nucleotide sequence: TGTGCCAGCAGTCGAGAGTGGAACACTGAAGCTTTCTTT.

The chain recombines TRBV5-4 with TRBJ1-1; D uncertain. Per the germline V gene, CDR1 is SGHNT and CDR2 is YYREEE (reference sequence). The CDR3 spans 14 residues. V shed 3 bases and J shed 0 bases, with 9 bases lying between them. CDR3 region: CASSWGGLNTEAFF. The CDR3 bases are TGTGCCAGCAGCTGGGGAGGGCTGAACACTGAAGCTTTCTTT.

The V and J genes are TRBV6-5 and TRBJ1-2; maybe TRBD1 (6 bases). Germline lookup yields CDR1 MNHEY and CDR2 SVGAGI. V was shortened by 8 bases and J by 6 bases, with 16 bases between the two germline ends. CDR3 length: 13 residues. The DNA of the CDR3 is TGTGCCAGCGCTGGCAGGGGATTTGATGGCTACACCTTC. This translates into CASAGRGFDGYTF.

CDR3 in amino acids: CASSQYRGSPYGYTF. DNA for the CDR3: TGCGCCAGCAGCCAATACAGGGGGAGCCCCTATGGCTACACCTTC. The chain links TRBV4-1 to TRBJ1-2, with TRBD1 matching 8 bases. The germline V gene has CDR1 MGHRA and CDR2 YSYEKL. With 2 bases clipped from V and 4 bases from J, the junction kept 6 bases outside the gene matches. This CDR3 has 15 residues.

The count of this clone is one. The J gene is TRBJ2-5, the V gene TRBV18; 11 nucleotides align to TRBD2. Losses at the gene ends were 4 bases for V and 4 bases for J; bases not matched to a gene: 8. The V gene's germline CDR1 is KGHSH and CDR2 LQKENI. CDR3 length equals 16 residues. DNA of the CDR3: TGTGCCAGCTCACGGAGACTAGCGGGGAGTGGAGAGACCCAGTACTTC. As protein: CASSRRLAGSGETQYF.

The chain couples TRBV7-2 to TRBJ1-1; 7 bases are shared with TRBD1. The CDR3 extends over 17 amino acids. After removal of 5 bases from V and 1 base from J, the junction contained 13 bases not matched to a gene. Germline V gene data show CDR1 as SGHTA and CDR2 as FQGNSA. This CDR3 reads CASSPRAGGRRNTEAFF. DNA of the CDR3: TGTGCCAGCAGCCCCCGGGCAGGGGGAAGGAGGAACACTGAAGCTTTCTTT.

The chain carries TRBV5-1 and TRBJ1-2; 7 nucleotides match TRBD1. The CDR3 length is 13 residues. Germline V lookup: CDR1 SGHRS, CDR2 YFSETQ. The ends lost 4 bases at V and 3 bases at J; junction bases unmatched: 3. DNA of the CDR3: TGCGCCAGCAGCAACACAGGGGACTATGGCTACACCTTC. Protein: CASSNTGDYGYTF.

DNA for the CDR3: TGTGCCAGCAGCTCGGGACAGACCTACAATGAGCAGTTCTTC. As protein: CASSSGQTYNEQFF. The V gene is TRBV11-2, the J gene TRBJ2-1; 7 nucleotides align to TRBD1. The CDR3 has 14 residues. Losses at the gene ends were 4 bases for V and 2 bases for J; bases not matched to a gene: 2. The germline V gene encodes CDR1 SGHAT and CDR2 FQNNGV. Variable domain in full (rest from reference TRBV11-2 and TRBJ2-1): EAGVAQSPRYKIIEKRQSVAFWCNPISGHATLYWYQQILGQGPKLLIQFQNNGVVDDSQLPKDRFSAERLKGVDSTLKIQPAKLEDSAVYLCASSSGQTYNEQFFGPGTRLTVL.

V usage is TRBV7-9 and J usage is TRBJ1-2; no clear D gene. The CDR3 loop spans 13 amino acids. CDR1 and CDR2 (germline): SEHNR, FQNEAQ (reference sequence). The germline V and J ends were trimmed by 0 bases and 8 bases, with 10 bases remaining between them. In DNA form, the CDR3 reads TGTGCCAGCAGCTTAGCGGGAGCGAGCGGCTACACCTTC. Its translation: CASSLAGASGYTF.

The chain links TRBV27 to TRBJ2-7; TRBD1 matches 7 bases. J gave up 5 bases and V 6 bases, and 13 bases lay outside the gene matches. The CDR3 extends over 15 amino acids. The germline V gene encodes CDR1 MNHEY and CDR2 SMNVEV (reference sequence). CDR3 protein: CASRPSLGGQDEQYF. In DNA, the CDR3 is TGTGCCAGCAGACCATCCTTAGGGGGCCAGGACGAGCAGTACTTC.

The rearrangement uses TRBV2 and TRBJ1-4; D ambiguous. V lost 5 bases to trimming and J lost 0 bases, with 10 bases between them. The CDR3 sequence is 15 residues long. CDR1 and CDR2 (germline): SNHLY, FYNNEI. CDR3 in DNA: TGTGCCAGCAGTCCTACAGCCTCAACTAATGAAAAACTGTTTTTT. Amino acids: CASSPTASTNEKLFF.

This clone was found once. The chain joins TRBV7-9 to TRBJ1-1, with D possibly being TRBD1 (6 bases). Germline V gene lookup returns CDR1 SEHNR and CDR2 FQNEAQ (reference sequence). The V gene lost 6 bases and the J gene lost 6 bases, with 14 bases spanning the gap. This CDR3 contains 13 residues. The CDR3 sequence is CASSETGIAEAFF. In nucleotides, the CDR3 is TGTGCCAGCAGTGAGACAGGAATTGCTGAAGCTTTCTTT.